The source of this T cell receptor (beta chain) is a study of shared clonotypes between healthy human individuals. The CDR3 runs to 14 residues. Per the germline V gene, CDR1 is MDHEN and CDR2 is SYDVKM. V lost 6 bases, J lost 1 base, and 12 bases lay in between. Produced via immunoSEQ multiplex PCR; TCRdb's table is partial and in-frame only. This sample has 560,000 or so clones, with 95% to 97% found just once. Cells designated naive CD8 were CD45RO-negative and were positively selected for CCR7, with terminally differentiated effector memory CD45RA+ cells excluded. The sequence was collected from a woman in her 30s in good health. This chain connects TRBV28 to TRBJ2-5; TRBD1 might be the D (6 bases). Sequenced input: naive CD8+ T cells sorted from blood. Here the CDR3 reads CASSQQGPQETQYF. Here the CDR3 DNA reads TGTGCCAGCAGCCAACAGGGCCCCCAAGAGACCCAGTACTTC.